This TCR beta chain derives from a study of shared clonotypes between healthy human individuals. Study context: The people who gave samples were a couple of women and a few men aged 18 to 49.

The protocol was immunoSEQ multiplex PCR, while the TCRdb copy is restricted to in-frame clones and leaves out a portion. The sample lists about half a million clones, approximately 81% occurring once. Study-wide points: Only a few donors were included, so the genetic and exposure-history diversity represented was limited.

This clone was seen more than once but under ten times. Its antigen is unidentified. A far larger clone is a single base away, which makes a read error likely. The CDR3 totals 14 residues. With 1 base removed from V and 4 bases from J, the gap between germline ends came to 10 bases. CDR1 is MGHRA and CDR2 is YSYEKL in the germline V gene. Sequences were obtained from PBMCs. The origin of this receptor is a woman between 35 and 50 years old in good health. Some clones in this sample may be carry-over from other donors' samples. This chain joins TRBV4-1 and TRBJ1-1, with unresolved D. In nucleotides, the CDR3 is TGCGCCAGCAGCCAAGTTAAGGGCTGCACTGAAGCTTTCTTT. The encoded protein is CASSQVKGCTEAFF.